This T cell receptor (beta chain) was sequenced during a study of cytomegalovirus exposure and HLA in healthy donors. About this clone itself: Its antigen is not identified.

Study results and caveats: Earlier findings revealed that most TCR beta V segments proved productive either about 87% or about 30% of the time. Among CMV-associated TCR beta chains, most appeared HLA-restricted in a later analysis.

With 0 bases clipped from V and 9 bases from J, the junction kept 14 bases outside the gene matches. The germline V gene encodes CDR1 SGDLS and CDR2 YYNGEE. This CDR3 spans 16 amino acids. Use of 60 Vbeta and 13 Jbeta primers characterized the PCR. Assay: immunoSEQ multiplex PCR; the TCRdb copy retains only in-frame clones and omits some. Of around 110,000 clones listed, roughly four fifths are singletons. Specimen: PBMCs. The chain couples TRBV9 to TRBJ2-7; 8 bases fit TRBD1. The clonotype was recovered from a middle-aged man in good health and CMV-seronegative. CDR3: CASSVGPLYSGGGQYF. CDR3 coding DNA: TGTGCCAGCAGCGTAGGCCCTCTTTATTCAGGGGGCGGGCAGTACTTC. Based on the CDR3 plus reference TRBV9 and TRBJ2-7, the full variable domain is DSGVTQTPKHLITATGQRVTLRCSPRSGDLSVYWYQQSLDQGLQFLIQYYNGEERAKGNILERFSAQQFPDLHSELNLSSLELGDSALYFCASSVGPLYSGGGQYFGPGTRLTVT.